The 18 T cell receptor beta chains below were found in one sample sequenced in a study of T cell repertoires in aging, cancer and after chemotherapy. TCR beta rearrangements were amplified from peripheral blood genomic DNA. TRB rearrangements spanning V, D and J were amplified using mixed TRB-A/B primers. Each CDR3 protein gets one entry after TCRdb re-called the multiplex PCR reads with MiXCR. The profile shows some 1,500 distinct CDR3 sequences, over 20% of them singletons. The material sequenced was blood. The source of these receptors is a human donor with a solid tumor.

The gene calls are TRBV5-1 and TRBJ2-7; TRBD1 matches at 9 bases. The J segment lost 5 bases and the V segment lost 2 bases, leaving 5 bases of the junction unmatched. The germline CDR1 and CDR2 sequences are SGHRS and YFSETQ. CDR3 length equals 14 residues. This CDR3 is CASSFQQGAHEQYF. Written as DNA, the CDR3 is TGCGCCAGCAGCTTTCAACAGGGGGCCCACGAGCAGTACTTC.

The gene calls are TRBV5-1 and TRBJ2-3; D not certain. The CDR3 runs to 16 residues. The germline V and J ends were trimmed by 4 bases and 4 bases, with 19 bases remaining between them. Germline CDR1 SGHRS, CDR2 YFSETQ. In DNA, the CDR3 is TGCGCCAGCAGCCCGGCCTTTGGCTCCAAGGCAGATACGCAGTATTTT. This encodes CASSPAFGSKADTQYF.

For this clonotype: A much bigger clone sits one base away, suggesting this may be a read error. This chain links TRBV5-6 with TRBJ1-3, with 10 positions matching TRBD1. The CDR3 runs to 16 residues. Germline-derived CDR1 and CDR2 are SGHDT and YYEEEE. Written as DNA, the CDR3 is TGTGCCAGCAGCTCCTGGACAGGGGGGCCGGGAAACACCGTATATTTT. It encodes CASSSWTGGPGNTVYF.

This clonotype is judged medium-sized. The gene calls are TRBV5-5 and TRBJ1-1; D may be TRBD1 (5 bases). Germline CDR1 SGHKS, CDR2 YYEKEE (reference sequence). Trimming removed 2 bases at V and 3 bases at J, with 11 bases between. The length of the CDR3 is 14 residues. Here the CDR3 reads CASSFQGGDTEAFF. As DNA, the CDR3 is TGTGCCAGCAGCTTCCAGGGTGGTGACACTGAAGCTTTCTTT.

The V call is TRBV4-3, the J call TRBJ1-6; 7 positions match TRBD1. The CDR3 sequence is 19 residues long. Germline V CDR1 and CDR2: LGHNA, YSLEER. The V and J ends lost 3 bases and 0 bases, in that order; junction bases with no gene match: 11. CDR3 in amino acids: CASSQGVGGPGSYNSPLHF. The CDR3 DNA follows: TGCGCCAGCAGCCAGGGGGTAGGGGGCCCCGGCTCCTATAATTCACCCCTCCACTTT.

The CDR3 loop reads CASSSQGIGNTIYF. In DNA form, the CDR3 reads TGTGCCAGCAGTTCACAGGGCATAGGAAACACCATATATTTT. The chain carries TRBV2 and TRBJ1-3, with D possibly matching TRBD1 (6 bases). Germline values: CDR1 SNHLY, CDR2 FYNNEI. The CDR3 is 14 amino acids. V was clipped by 5 bases and J by 4 bases, with 12 bases between them.

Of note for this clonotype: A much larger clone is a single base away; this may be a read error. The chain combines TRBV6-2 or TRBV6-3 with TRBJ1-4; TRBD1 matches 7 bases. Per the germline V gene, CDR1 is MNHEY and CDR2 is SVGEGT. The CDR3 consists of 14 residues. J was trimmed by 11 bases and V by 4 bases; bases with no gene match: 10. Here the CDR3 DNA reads TGTGCCAGCAGTTTCACAGGGGCCCGGTCGAAACTGTTTTTT. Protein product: CASSFTGARSKLFF.

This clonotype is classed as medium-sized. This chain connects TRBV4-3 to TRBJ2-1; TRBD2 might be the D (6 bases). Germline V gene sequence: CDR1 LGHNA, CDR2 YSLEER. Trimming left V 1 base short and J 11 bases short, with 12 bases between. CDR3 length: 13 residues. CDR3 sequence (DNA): TGCGCCAGCAGCCAAGGACTAGTAGGGAAGCAGTTCTTC. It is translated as CASSQGLVGKQFF.

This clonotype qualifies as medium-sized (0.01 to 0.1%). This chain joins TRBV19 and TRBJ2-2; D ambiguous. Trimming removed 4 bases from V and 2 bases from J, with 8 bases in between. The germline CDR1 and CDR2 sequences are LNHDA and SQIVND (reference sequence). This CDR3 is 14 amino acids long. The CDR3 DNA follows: TGTGCCAGTAGTAGGTCCGACAACACCGGGGAGCTGTTTTTT. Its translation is CASSRSDNTGELFF.

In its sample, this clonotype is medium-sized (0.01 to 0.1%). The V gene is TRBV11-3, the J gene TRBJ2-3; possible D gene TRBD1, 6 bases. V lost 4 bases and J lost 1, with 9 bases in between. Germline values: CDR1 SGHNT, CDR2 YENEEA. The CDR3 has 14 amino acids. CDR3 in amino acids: CASSSRQGTDTQYF. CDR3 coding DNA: TGTGCCAGCAGCTCTCGACAGGGCACAGATACGCAGTATTTT.

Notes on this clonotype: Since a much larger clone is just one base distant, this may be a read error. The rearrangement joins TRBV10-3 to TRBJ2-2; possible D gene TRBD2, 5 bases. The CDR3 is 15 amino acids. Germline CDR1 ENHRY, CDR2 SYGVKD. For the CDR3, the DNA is TGTGCCATCAGCCCAGCAGCCGCGAACACCGGGGAGCTGTTATTT. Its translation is CAISPAAANTGELLF.

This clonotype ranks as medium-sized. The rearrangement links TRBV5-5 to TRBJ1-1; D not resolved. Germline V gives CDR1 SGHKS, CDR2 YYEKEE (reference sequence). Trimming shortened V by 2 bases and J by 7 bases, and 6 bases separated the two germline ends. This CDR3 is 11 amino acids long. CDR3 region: CASSFVGEAFF. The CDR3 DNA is TGTGCCAGCAGCTTCGTGGGTGAAGCTTTCTTT.

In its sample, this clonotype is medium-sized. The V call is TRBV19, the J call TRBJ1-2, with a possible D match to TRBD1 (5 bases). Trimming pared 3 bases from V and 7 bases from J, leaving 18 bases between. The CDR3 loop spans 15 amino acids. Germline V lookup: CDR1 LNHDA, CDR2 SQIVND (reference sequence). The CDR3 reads CASSIIDSHSFGYTF. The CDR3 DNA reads TGTGCCAGTAGTATTATTGACAGCCACTCGTTTGGCTACACCTTC.

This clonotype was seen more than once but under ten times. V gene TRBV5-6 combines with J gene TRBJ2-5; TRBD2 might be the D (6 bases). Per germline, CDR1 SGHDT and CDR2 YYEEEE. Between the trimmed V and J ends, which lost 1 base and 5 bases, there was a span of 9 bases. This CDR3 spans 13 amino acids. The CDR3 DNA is TGTGCCAGCAGCTTGCAGCGGGTGGAGACCCAGTACTTC. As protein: CASSLQRVETQYF.

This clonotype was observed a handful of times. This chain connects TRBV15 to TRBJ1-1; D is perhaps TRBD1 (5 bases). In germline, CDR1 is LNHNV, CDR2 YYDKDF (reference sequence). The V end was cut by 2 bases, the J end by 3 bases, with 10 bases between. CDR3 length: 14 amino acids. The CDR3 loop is CATSRPGSYTEAFF. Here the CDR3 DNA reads TGTGCCACCAGCAGACCAGGGTCGTACACTGAAGCTTTCTTT.

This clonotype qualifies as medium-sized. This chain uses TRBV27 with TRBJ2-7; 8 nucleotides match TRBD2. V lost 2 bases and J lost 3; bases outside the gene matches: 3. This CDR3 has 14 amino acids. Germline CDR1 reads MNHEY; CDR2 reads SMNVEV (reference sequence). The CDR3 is CASSLPTSVYEQYF. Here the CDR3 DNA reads TGTGCCAGCAGTTTACCGACTAGCGTCTACGAGCAGTACTTC.

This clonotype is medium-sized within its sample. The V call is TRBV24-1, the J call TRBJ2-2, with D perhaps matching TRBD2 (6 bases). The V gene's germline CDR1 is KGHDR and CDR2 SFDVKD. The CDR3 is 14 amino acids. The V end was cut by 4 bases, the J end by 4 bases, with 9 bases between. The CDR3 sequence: CATSDGLTTGELFF. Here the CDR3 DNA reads TGTGCCACCAGTGACGGACTAACCACCGGGGAGCTGTTTTTT.

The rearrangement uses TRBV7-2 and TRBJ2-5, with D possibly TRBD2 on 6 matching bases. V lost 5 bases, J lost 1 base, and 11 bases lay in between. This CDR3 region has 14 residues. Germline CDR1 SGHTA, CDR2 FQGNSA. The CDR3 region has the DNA TGTGCCAGCAGCCCTAGCGTATCCCAAGAGACCCAGTACTTC. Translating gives CASSPSVSQETQYF.